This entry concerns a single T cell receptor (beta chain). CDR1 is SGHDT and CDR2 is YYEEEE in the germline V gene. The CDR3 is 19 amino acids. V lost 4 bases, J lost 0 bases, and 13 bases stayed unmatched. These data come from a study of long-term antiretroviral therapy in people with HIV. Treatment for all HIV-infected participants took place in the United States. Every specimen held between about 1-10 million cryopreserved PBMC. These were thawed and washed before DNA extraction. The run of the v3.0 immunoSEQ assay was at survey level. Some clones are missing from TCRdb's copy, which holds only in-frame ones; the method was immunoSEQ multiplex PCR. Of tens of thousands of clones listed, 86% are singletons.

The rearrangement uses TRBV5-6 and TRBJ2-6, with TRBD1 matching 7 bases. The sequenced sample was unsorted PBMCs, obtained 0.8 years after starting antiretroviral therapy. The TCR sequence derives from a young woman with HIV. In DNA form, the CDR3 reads TGTGCCAGCAGCCCGAGGGAGAGGGGGCTTAGCTCTGGGGCCAACGTCCTGACTTTC. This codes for CASSPRERGLSSGANVLTF.